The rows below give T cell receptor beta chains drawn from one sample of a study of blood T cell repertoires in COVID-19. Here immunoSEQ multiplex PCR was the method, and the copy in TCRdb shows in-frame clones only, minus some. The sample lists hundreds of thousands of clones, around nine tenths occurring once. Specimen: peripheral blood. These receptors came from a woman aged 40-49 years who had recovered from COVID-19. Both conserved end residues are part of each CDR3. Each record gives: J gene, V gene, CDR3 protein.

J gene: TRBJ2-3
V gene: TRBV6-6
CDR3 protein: CASRSGLAGGPAQYF

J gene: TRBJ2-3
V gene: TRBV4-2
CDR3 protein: CASSPLAGEGTDTQYF

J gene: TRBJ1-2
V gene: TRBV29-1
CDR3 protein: CSVNRDFGYTF

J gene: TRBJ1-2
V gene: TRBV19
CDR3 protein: CASSPTGTVQNYGYTF

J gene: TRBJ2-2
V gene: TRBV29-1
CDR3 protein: CSLRPRGDGGTGELFF

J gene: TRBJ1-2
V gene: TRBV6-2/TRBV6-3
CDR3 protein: CASSPDSLYGYTF

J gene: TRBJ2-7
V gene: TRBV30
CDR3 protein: CAWSVGPASGIYEQYF

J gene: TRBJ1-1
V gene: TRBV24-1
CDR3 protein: CATLGTGGREAFF

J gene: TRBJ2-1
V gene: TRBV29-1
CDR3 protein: CSVEGGKGSYNEQFF

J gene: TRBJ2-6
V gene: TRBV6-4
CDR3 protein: CASSARRSSGANVLTF

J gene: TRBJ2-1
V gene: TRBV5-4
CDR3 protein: CASSPTSGRARDEQFF

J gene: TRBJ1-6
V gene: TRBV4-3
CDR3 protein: CASSQDLRGISVGSPLHF

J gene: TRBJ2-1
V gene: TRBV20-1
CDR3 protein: CSASRGAGVGNEQFF

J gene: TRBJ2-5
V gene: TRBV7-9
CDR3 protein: CASRREAVQETQYF

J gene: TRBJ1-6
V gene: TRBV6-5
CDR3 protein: CASSRWRGGSPLHF

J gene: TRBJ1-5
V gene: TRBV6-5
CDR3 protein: CASSYSKGGNQPQHF

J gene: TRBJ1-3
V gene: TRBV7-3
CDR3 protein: CASSVTRGRGNTIYF

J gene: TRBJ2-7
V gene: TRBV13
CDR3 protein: CASSRRDRDYEQYF

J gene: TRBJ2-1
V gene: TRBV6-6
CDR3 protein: CASRRPPGLADNEQFF

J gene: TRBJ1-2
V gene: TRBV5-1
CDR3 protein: CASSTQGDYGYTF

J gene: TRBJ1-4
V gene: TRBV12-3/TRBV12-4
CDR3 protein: CASSIQGQLFF

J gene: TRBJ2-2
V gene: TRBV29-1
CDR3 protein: CSVGPDKHTGELFF

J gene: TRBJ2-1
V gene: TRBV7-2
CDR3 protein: CASSLQAGGYNEQFF

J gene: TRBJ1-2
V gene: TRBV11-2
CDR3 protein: CASRGFPGGEDGYTF

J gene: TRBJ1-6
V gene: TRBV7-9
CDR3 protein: CASHWVPPGQANSPLHF

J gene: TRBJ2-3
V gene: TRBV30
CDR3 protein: CAWTLGGESDTQYF

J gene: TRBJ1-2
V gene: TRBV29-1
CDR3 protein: CSAHNPDRVSGYTF

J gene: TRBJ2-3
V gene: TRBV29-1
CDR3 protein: CSVKGLAGNTDTQYF

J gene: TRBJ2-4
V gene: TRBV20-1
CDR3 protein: CSASAGGSGIQYF

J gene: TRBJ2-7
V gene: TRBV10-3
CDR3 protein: CAISEWADREQYF

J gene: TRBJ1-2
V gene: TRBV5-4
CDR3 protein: CASIRQGEGYGYTF

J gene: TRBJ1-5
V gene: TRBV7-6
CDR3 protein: CASSFNPGDGQPQHF

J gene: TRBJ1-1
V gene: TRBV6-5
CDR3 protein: CASSYPGGTEAFF

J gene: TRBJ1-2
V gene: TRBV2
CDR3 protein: CASRGTGINYGYTF

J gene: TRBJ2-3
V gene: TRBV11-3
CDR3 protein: CASSPGTSGHTDTQYF

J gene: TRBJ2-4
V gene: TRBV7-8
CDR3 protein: CASSRRLAKNIQYF

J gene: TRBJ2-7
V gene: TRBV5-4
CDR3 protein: CASSTRESYEQYF

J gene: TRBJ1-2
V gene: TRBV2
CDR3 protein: CASRTGPGYTF

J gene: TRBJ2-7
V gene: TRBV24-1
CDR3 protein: CATSPGPYEQYF